These 15 T cell receptor beta chains were all obtained from the same sample, sequenced in a study of blood T cells in healthy people across ages. Alongside a J-beta primer mix, a sample-barcoded 5' primer served in a second PCR lasting about 6 to 11 cycles. TCRdb re-called the 5' RACE reads through MiXCR, storing one row per CDR3 protein. This table holds about 1.6 million distinct CDR3 sequences, approximately 32% found once. The sequencing input was blood. All receptors derive from a woman younger than 45 in good health.

This rearrangement joins TRBV27 to TRBJ1-5; unclear D gene. The CDR3 loop spans 17 amino acids. Germline V lookup: CDR1 MNHEY, CDR2 SMNVEV (reference sequence). The V and J ends lost 0 bases and 3 bases respectively, with 15 bases between them. The CDR3 DNA reads as TGTGCCAGCAGTTTATCCGGGGTGGGAGGGAACAATCAGCCCCAGCATTTT. This translates into CASSLSGVGGNNQPQHF.

As DNA, the CDR3 is TGTGCCAGCAGTTTATCGGGGGCTTATAATTCACCCCTCCACTTT. Translation gives CASSLSGAYNSPLHF. This chain joins TRBV27 and TRBJ1-6, with D possibly TRBD1 on 6 matching bases. This CDR3 region has 15 residues. V lost 0 bases and J 4 bases, leaving 7 bases between the germline ends. Per the germline V gene, CDR1 is MNHEY and CDR2 is SMNVEV (reference sequence).

J is TRBJ2-7 and V is TRBV4-1; possibly TRBD2 for D (6 bases). Trimming left V 4 bases short and J 0 bases short, with 13 bases between. The CDR3 sequence is 15 residues long. Germline V gene data show CDR1 as MGHRA and CDR2 as YSYEKL. CDR3 DNA sequence: TGCGCCAGCAGCCCTTGGGAGGTTAGCTCCTACGAGCAGTACTTC. Amino acids: CASSPWEVSSYEQYF.

Worth noting for this clonotype: A much larger clone lies a single base off, so this may be a read error. The chain links TRBV7-9 to TRBJ2-7; D perhaps matches TRBD2 (6 bases). The ends were cut back, 6 bases at V and 2 bases at J, with 14 bases in the middle. CDR1 is SEHNR, CDR2 FQNEAQ, per germline (reference sequence). The CDR3 runs 14 residues. The CDR3 DNA sequence: TGTGCCAGCAGGCCAACGGGAGCAGCCTACGAGCAGTACTTC. It translates to CASRPTGAAYEQYF.

This clonotype appeared many times. This chain joins TRBV4-1 and TRBJ1-2; TRBD1 might be the D (5 bases). The CDR3 runs 16 residues. Trimming left V 4 bases short and J 8 bases short, with 23 bases between. Germline CDR1 and CDR2: MGHRA and YSYEKL. The DNA for the CDR3 is TGCGCCAGCAGCCCCACCGGGGCGTTGGTCCGACAAGGCTACACCTTC. This codes for CASSPTGALVRQGYTF.

The CDR3 DNA follows: TGTGCCAGCAGCTTTCAGACGAGCTCCTACAATGAGCAGTTCTTC. Protein product: CASSFQTSSYNEQFF. The chain has TRBV11-2 and TRBJ2-1; D remains unclear. Germline loops: CDR1 SGHAT, CDR2 FQNNGV. Trimming cost V 3 bases and J 0 bases, with 9 bases left between them. The CDR3 spans 15 residues.

Notes on this clonotype: A much larger clone is a single base away; this may be a read error. V gene TRBV5-1 combines with J gene TRBJ2-1, with 7 positions matching TRBD1. The CDR3 spans 15 residues. Germline V gene data show CDR1 as SGHRS and CDR2 as YFSETQ. Here the CDR3 DNA reads TGCACCAGCAGCTTGGGGACAGTCTCTTACAATGAGCAGTTCTTC. As protein: CTSSLGTVSYNEQFF.

The chain combines TRBV2 with TRBJ1-4; a weak D match, TRBD1 (5 bases). Germline CDR1 SNHLY, CDR2 FYNNEI. The CDR3 totals 15 residues. The V gene lost 8 bases and the J gene lost 0 bases, with 13 bases spanning the gap. In DNA form, the CDR3 reads TGTGCCAGCCTCAGGGATCCCGCAACTAATGAAAAACTGTTTTTT. Its translation: CASLRDPATNEKLFF.

This clonotype was seen only a few times. The chain is built from TRBV20-1 and TRBJ2-1; 10 bases match TRBD2. The CDR3 has 13 residues. The junction had 4 bases not matched to a gene; V was cut back by 6 bases and J by 5 bases. CDR1 DFQATT and CDR2 SNEGSKA come from the germline V gene (reference sequence). The CDR3 DNA sequence: TGCAGTGCAGCGGGAGGGCCGGACAATGAGCAGTTCTTC. Protein sequence: CSAAGGPDNEQFF.

CDR3 sequence: CASSQVAGNQGDQPQHF. CDR3 coding DNA: TGCGCCAGCAGCCAAGTCGCCGGAAATCAGGGTGATCAGCCCCAGCATTTT. The chain uses TRBV4-1 and TRBJ1-5, with TRBD1 as a possible D gene (5 bases). The CDR3 spans 17 residues. Germline CDR1 and CDR2: MGHRA and YSYEKL. V was cut by 1 base and J by 5 bases, with 18 bases left in between.

The chain uses TRBV19 and TRBJ1-4, with 7 bases aligning to TRBD1. Germline V lookup: CDR1 LNHDA, CDR2 SQIVND (reference sequence). The trim removed 8 bases at V and 8 bases at J, leaving 14 bases unmatched. This CDR3 comprises 15 residues. CDR3 region: CASSLTWGTEEKLFF. The CDR3, as DNA: TGTGCCAGTTCACTAACCTGGGGGACAGAGGAAAAACTGTTTTTT.

This clonotype was recorded many times. This chain uses TRBV10-3 with TRBJ2-3; D is perhaps TRBD1 (5 bases). Germline lookup yields CDR1 ENHRY and CDR2 SYGVKD. CDR3 size: 15 residues. The ends were cut back, 6 bases at V and 5 bases at J, with 18 bases in the middle. For the CDR3, the DNA is TGTGCCATCAGCCTGACAGTTCTGGGGATAGATACGCAGTATTTT. It specifies CAISLTVLGIDTQYF.

This chain's CDR3 is CASSVGGTTTNEKLFF. The CDR3, as DNA: TGTGCCAGCAGCGTAGGAGGTACTACAACTAATGAAAAACTGTTTTTT. The J gene is TRBJ1-4, the V gene TRBV9; no clear D. Germline CDR1 SGDLS, CDR2 YYNGEE. The CDR3 loop spans 16 amino acids. The ends were cut back, 0 bases at V and 0 bases at J, with 9 bases in the middle.

This clonotype was observed a handful of times. The J gene is TRBJ1-4, the V gene TRBV20-1; TRBD1 matches at 9 bases. This CDR3 is built from 14 residues. Germline V gives CDR1 DFQATT, CDR2 SNEGSKA (reference sequence). Trimming removed 6 bases from V and 6 bases from J; junction bases left unmatched: 8. CDR3 DNA sequence: TGCAGTGCCAAAGCCGGGACAGGGTATGAAAAACTGTTTTTT. It codes for CSAKAGTGYEKLFF.

This clonotype was detected only a few times. CDR3 in amino acids: CASSQVTSISETQYF. CDR3 DNA sequence: TGCGCCAGCAGCCAAGTTACCTCAATATCGGAGACCCAGTACTTC. J is TRBJ2-5 and V is TRBV4-1; D unresolved. CDR1 is MGHRA and CDR2 is YSYEKL in the germline V gene. V was cut by 1 base and J by 5 bases, with 14 bases left in between. The CDR3 runs to 15 residues.